This T cell receptor (beta chain) appears in the sequencing data of a study of T cells in pancreatic ductal adenocarcinoma. No neoadjuvant therapy was given to the selected pancreatic ductal adenocarcinoma patients before their surgery. This table comes from immunoSEQ multiplex PCR, and its TCRdb copy is limited to in-frame clones, with some not included. This table holds about 98,000 clones, 90% to 95% found once. General observations from the study: Comparisons of tumor and blood clonality may show falsely lower tumor diversity. This surgical cohort overrepresents the minority presenting with early-stage disease. No significant tumor-blood clonality difference; means were about 0.1 and 0.07. Unique clonotypes were roughly 8-fold more numerous in blood than in tumor.

Note on this clone: Its antigen is as yet unknown.

The sequenced sample was PBMCs. This receptor was identified in a human donor with pancreatic ductal adenocarcinoma.

The DNA for the CDR3 is TGTGCCAGCAGCTTATTTCCTGGACAGCTCTACGAGCAGTACTTC. Translated, it gives CASSLFPGQLYEQYF. This chain connects TRBV7-3 to TRBJ2-7; tentative D call: TRBD1 (6 bases). V lost 2 bases to trimming and J lost 3 bases, with 14 bases between them. The CDR3 covers 15 residues. The germline gives CDR1 SGHTA, CDR2 FQGTGA. Drawing the rest from reference TRBV7-3 and TRBJ2-7, the complete variable domain is GAGVSQTPSNKVTEKGKYVELRCDPISGHTALYWYRQSLGQGPEFLIYFQGTGAADDSGLPNDRFFAVRPEGSVSTLKIQRTERGDSAVYLCASSLFPGQLYEQYFGPGTRLTVT.